This paragraph covers one T cell receptor (beta chain) sequence. Its antigen is still unknown. Compared with germline, one end of the junction differs, possibly owing to a read error. This specimen belongs to a study of a mutant IDH1 vaccine in newly diagnosed glioma. Some clones are missing from TCRdb's copy, which holds only in-frame ones; the method was immunoSEQ multiplex PCR. Here the sample spans some 46,000 clones, 85% to 95% being singletons. Study-wide findings and caveats: Pseudoprogression appeared unlinked to shifts in leading peripheral T cell clonotypes. It was about 92% of patients that developed vaccine-induced immune responses.

Time point denoted: week 35, safety follow-up. Doses consisted of 300 ug of mutant IDH1 20-mer peptide each, paired with topical imiquimod. This CDR3 has 14 amino acids. Looked up from germline, CDR1 is SSHAT and CDR2 is FNYEAQ (reference sequence). The V and J genes are TRBV7-7 and TRBJ2-5; 9 nucleotides match TRBD1. The TCR originated in a man aged 50-59 years with glioma. Sample: PBMCs, taken from a glioma patient whose treatment included an IDH1 peptide vaccine. CDR3 nucleotide sequence: TGTGCTAGCAGCCCCGGGACAGGGATTGGGGCCCAGTACTTC. Translating it yields CASSPGTGIGAQYF.